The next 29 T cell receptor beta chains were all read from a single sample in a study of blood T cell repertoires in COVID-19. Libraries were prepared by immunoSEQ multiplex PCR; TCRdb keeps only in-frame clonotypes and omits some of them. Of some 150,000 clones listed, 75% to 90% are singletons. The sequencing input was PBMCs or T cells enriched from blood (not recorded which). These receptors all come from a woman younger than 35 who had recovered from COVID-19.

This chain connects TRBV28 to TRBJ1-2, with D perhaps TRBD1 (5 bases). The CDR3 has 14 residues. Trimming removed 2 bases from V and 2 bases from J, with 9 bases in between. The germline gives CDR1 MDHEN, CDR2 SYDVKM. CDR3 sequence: CASSLLGPNYGYTF. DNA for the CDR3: TGTGCCAGCAGTTTACTGGGGCCGAACTATGGCTACACCTTC.

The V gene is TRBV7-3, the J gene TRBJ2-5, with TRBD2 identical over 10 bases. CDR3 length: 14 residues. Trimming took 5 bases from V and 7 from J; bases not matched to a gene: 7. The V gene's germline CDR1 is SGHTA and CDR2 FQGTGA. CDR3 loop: CASSKTSGTGTQYF. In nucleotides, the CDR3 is TGTGCCAGCAGCAAAACTAGCGGGACTGGGACCCAGTACTTC.

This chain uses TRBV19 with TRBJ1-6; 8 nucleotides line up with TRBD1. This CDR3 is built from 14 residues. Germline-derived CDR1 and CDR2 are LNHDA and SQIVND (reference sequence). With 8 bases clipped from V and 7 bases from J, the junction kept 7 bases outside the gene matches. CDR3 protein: CASRQGHPNSPLHF. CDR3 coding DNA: TGTGCCAGTCGACAGGGGCACCCGAATTCACCCCTCCACTTT.

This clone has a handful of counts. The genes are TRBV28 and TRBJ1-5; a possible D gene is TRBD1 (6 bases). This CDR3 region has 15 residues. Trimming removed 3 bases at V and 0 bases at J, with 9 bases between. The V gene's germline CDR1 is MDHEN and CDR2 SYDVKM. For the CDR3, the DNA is TGTGCCAGCAGTTTCGCAGGGGATAGCAATCAGCCCCAGCATTTT. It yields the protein CASSFAGDSNQPQHF.

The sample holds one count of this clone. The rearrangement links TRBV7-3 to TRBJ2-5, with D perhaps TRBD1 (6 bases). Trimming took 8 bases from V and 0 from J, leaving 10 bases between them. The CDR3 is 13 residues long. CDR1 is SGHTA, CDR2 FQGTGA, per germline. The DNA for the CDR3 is TGTGCCAGCGGCCAGGGGCACCAAGAGACCCAGTACTTC. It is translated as CASGQGHQETQYF.

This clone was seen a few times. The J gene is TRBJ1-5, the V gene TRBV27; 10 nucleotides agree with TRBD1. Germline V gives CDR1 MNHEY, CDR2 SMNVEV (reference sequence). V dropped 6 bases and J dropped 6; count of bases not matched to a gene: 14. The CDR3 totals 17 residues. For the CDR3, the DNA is TGTGCCAGCAGACTAAAAACCGGGACAGGGGTCAGTCAGCCCCAGCATTTT. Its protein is CASRLKTGTGVSQPQHF.

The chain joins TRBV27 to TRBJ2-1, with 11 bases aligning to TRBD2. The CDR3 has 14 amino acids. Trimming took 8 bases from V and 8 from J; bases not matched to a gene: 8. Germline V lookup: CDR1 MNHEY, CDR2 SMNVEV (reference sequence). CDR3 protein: CASRYSGRVHEQFF. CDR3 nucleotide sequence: TGTGCCAGCCGGTATAGCGGGAGGGTCCATGAGCAGTTCTTC.

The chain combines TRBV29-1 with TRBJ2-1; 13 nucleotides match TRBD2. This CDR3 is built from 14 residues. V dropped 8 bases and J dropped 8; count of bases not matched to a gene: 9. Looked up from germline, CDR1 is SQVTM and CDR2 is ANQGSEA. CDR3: CSTLTSGRADEQFF. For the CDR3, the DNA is TGCAGCACCCTAACTAGCGGGAGGGCCGATGAGCAGTTCTTC.

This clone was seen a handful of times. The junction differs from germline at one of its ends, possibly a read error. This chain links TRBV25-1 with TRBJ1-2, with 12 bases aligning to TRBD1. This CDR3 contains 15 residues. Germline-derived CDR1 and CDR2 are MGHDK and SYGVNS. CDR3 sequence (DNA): TGTGCCAGCAGAGAATCCGGGACAGGGGGCACTGGCTACACCTTC. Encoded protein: CASRESGTGGTGYTF.

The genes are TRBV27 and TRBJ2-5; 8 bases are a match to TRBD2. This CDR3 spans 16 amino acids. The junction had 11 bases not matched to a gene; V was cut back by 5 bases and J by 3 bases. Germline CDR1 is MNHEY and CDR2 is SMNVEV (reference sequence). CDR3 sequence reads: CASSLLTSAFKETQYF. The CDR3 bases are TGTGCCAGCAGTCTACTGACTAGCGCCTTCAAAGAGACCCAGTACTTC.

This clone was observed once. The CDR3 DNA reads as TGTGCCAGCAGCAGTTCCCTAGCGGGAATGGAGACCCAGTACTTC. It is translated as CASSSSLAGMETQYF. The chain combines TRBV7-9 with TRBJ2-5; 9 bases are a match to TRBD2. The CDR3 totals 15 residues. Germline V lookup: CDR1 SEHNR, CDR2 FQNEAQ (reference sequence). The J segment lost 5 bases and the V segment lost 5 bases, leaving 9 bases of the junction unmatched.

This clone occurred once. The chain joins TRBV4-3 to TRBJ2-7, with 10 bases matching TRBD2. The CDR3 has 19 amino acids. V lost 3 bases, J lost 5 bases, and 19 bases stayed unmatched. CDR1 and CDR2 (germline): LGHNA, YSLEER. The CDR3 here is CASSHLRRASGSLIHEQYF. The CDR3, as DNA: TGCGCCAGCAGCCACCTCAGGAGGGCTAGCGGGAGTCTCATCCACGAGCAGTACTTC.

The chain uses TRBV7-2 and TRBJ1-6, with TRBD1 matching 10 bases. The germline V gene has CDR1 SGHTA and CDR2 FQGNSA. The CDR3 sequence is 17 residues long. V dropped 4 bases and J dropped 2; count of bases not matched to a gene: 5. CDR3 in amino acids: CASSSIGQGAYNSPLHF. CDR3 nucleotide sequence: TGTGCCAGCAGCTCAATTGGACAGGGGGCCTATAATTCACCCCTCCACTTT.

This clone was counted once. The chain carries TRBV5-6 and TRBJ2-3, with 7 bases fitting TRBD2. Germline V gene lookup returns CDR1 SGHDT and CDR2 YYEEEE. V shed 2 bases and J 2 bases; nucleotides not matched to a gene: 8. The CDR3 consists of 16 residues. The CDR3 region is CASSFSSGTYTDTQYF. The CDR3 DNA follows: TGTGCCAGCAGCTTCTCCAGCGGGACCTACACAGATACGCAGTATTTT.

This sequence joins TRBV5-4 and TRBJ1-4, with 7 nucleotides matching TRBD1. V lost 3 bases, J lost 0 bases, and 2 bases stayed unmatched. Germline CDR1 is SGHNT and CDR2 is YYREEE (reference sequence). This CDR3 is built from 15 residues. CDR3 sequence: CASSSGQPTNEKLFF. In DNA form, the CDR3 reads TGTGCCAGCAGCTCGGGACAGCCAACTAATGAAAAACTGTTTTTT.

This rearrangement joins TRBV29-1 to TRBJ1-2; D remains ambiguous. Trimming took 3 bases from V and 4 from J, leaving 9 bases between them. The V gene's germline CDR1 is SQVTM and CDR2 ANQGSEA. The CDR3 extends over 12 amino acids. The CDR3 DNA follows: TGCAGCGTTGAGAGCGGTCTCTATGGCTACACCTTC. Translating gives CSVESGLYGYTF.

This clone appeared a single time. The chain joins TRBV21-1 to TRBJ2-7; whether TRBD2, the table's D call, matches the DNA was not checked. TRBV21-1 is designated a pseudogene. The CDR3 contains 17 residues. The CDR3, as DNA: TGTGCCAGCAGCAAAGTGGAGGACGGTGGGTTAACCTACGAGCAGTACTTC. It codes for CASSKVEDGGLTYEQYF.

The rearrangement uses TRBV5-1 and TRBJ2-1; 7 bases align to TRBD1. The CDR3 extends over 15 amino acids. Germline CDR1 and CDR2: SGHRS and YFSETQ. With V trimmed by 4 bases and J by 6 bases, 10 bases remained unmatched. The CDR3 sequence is CASSSRQGGSNEQFF. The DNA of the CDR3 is TGCGCCAGCAGCAGTAGACAGGGCGGTTCCAATGAGCAGTTCTTC.

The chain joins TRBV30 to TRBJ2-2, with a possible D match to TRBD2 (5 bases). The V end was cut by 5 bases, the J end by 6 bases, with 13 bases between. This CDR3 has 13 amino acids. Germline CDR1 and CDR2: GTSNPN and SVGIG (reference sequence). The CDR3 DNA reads TGTGCCTGGGCCACTAGTTTTTCCGGGGAGCTGTTTTTT. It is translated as CAWATSFSGELFF.

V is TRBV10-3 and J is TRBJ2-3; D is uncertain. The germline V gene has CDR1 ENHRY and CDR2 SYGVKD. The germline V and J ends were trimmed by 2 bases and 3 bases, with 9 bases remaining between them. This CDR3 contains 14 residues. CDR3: CAISEPETTDTQYF. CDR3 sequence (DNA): TGTGCCATCAGTGAGCCGGAGACGACAGATACGCAGTATTTT.

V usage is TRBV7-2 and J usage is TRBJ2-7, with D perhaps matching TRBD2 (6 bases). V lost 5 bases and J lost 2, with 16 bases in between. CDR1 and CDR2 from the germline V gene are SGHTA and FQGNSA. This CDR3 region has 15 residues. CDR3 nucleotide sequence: TGTGCCAGCAGCCACGTCGGGACTGATGCCTACGAGCAGTACTTC. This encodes CASSHVGTDAYEQYF.

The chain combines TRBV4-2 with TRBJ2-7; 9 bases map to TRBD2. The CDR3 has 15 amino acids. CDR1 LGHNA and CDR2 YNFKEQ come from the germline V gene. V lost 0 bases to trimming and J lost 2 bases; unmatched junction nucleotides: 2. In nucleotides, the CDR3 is TGTGCCAGCAGCCAAGAAGCTAGCGGGGCCTACGAGCAGTACTTC. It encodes CASSQEASGAYEQYF.

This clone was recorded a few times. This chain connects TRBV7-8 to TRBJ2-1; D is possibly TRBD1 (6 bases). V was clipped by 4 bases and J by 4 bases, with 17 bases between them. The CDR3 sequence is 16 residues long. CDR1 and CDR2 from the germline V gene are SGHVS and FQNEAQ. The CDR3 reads CASSSNTGQRYNEQFF. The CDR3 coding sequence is TGTGCCAGCAGCTCCAACACGGGACAAAGGTACAATGAGCAGTTCTTC.

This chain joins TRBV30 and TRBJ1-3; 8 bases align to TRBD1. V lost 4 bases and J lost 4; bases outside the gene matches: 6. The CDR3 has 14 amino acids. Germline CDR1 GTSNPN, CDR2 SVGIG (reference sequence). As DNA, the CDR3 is TGTGCCTGGACCCAGGGGGCAGTGGGAAACACCATATATTTT. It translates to CAWTQGAVGNTIYF.

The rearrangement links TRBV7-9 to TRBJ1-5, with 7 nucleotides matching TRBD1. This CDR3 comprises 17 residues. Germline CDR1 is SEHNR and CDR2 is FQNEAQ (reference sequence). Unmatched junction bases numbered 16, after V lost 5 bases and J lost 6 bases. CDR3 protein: CASSPGRTGALSQPQHF. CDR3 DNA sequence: TGTGCCAGCAGCCCAGGTCGTACAGGGGCCCTAAGTCAGCCCCAGCATTTT.

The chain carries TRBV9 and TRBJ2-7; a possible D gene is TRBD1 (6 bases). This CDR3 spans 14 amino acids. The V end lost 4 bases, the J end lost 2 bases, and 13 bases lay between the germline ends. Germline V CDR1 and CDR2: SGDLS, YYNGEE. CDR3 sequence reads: CASSQGRVTYEQYF. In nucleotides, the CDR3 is TGTGCCAGCAGCCAGGGGCGGGTGACCTACGAGCAGTACTTC.

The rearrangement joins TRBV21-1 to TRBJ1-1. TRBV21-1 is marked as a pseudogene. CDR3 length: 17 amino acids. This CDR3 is CASTFTQDSIFIAEAFF. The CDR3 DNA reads TGTGCCAGCACCTTTACCCAGGACTCGATATTTATCGCTGAAGCTTTCTTT.

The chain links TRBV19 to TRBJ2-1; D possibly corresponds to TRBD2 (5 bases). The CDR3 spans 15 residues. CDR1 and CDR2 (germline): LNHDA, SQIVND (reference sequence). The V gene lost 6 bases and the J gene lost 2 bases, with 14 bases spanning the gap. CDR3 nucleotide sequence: TGTGCCAGTAGCCAGCGGCCTCCTCCCTACAATGAGCAGTTCTTC. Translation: CASSQRPPPYNEQFF.

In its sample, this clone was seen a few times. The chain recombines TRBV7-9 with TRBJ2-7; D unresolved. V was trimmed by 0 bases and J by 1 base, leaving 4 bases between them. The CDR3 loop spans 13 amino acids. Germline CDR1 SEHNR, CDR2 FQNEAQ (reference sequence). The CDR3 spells CASSLARSYEQYF. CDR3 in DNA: TGTGCCAGCAGCTTAGCGCGTTCCTACGAGCAGTACTTC.